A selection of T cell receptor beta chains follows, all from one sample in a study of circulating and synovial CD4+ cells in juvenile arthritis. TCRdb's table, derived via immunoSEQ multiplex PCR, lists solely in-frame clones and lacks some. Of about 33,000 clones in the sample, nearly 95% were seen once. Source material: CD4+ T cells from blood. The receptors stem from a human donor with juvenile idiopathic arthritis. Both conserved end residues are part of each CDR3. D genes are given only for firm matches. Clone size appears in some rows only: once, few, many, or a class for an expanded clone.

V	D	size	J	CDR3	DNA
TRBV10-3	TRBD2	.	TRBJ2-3	CATQGLAGATDTQYF	TGTGCCACCCAGGGGCTAGCGGGGGCCACAGATACGCAGTATTTT
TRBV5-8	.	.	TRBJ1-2	CASSFEDTHGYTF	TGTGCCAGCAGCTTTGAGGACACCCATGGCTACACCTTC
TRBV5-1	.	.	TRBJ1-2	CASSSGFQTDGYTF	TGCGCCAGCAGCTCCGGATTTCAGACAGATGGCTACACCTTC
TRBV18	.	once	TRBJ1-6	CASSPQGTYNSPLHF	TGTGCCAGCTCACCACAGGGGACCTATAATTCACCCCTCCACTTT
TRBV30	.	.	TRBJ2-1	CAWGLIRNNEQFF	TGTGCCTGGGGCCTCATCAGGAACAATGAGCAGTTCTTC
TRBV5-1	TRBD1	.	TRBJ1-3	CASSPAGGQGALSGNTIYF	TGCGCCAGCAGCCCCGCTGGAGGACAGGGGGCTCTCTCTGGAAACACCATATATTTT
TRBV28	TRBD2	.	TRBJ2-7	CASSLLRTSDYEQYF	TGTGCCAGCAGTTTATTACGGACTAGCGACTACGAGCAGTACTTC
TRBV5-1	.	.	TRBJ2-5	CASSLGREETQYF	TGCGCCAGCAGCTTGGGACGGGAAGAGACCCAGTACTTC
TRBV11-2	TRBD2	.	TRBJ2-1	CASSLLAGGWNNEQFF	TGTGCCAGCAGCTTGTTGGCGGGAGGATGGAACAATGAGCAGTTCTTC
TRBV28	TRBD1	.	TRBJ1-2	CASALSHTGGDSYGYTF	TGTGCCAGCGCTCTTTCCCACACGGGGGGGGACAGCTATGGCTACACCTTC
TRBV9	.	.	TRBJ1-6	CASSVGGEGDSPLHF	TGTGCCAGCAGCGTAGGAGGGGAGGGAGATTCCCCCCTCCACTTT
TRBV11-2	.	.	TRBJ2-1	CASSLGSLEQFF	TGTGCCAGCAGCTTAGGGTCGCTAGAACAGTTCTTC
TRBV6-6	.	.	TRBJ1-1	CASSLTGGTEAFF	TGTGCCAGCAGCCTGACAGGCGGCACTGAAGCTTTCTTT
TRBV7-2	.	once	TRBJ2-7	CASSLIQAYEQYF	TGTGCCAGCAGCTTAATACAAGCCTACGAGCAGTACTTC
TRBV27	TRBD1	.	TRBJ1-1	CASSLTGGYTEAFF	TGTGCCAGCAGTTTGACAGGGGGCTACACTGAAGCTTTCTTT
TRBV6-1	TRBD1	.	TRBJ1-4	CASSEGHRGGNEKLFF	TGTGCCAGCAGTGAAGGGCACAGGGGGGGGAATGAAAAACTGTTTTTT
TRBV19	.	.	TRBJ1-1	CASSIKTGRKSGGTEAFF	TGTGCCAGTAGTATCAAGACAGGCCGGAAAAGCGGAGGCACTGAAGCTTTCTTT
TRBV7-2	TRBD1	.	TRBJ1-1	CASSLVGGGAYTEAFF	TGTGCCAGCAGCTTAGTAGGAGGGGGCGCCTACACTGAAGCTTTCTTT
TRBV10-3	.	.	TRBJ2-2	CASTGAWGDAPHGELFF	TGTGCCTCGACCGGAGCTTGGGGGGACGCGCCCCACGGGGAGCTGTTTTTT
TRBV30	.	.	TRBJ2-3	CAWGGDIASSTDTQYF	TGTGCCTGGGGAGGTGATATCGCGTCTAGCACAGATACGCAGTATTTT
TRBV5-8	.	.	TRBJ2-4	CASSPHLISWGDIQYF	TGTGCCAGCAGCCCCCACCTTATAAGTTGGGGCGACATTCAGTACTTC
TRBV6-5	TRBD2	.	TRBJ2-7	CASSPSGRNEQYF	TGTGCCAGCAGTCCTAGCGGGAGAAACGAGCAGTACTTC
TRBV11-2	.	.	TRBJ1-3	CASSPGNTIYF	TGTGCCAGCAGCCCCGGGAACACCATATATTTT
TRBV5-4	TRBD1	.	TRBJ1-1	CASSLDLTGANTEAFF	TGTGCCAGCAGCTTGGACCTGACAGGGGCGAACACTGAAGCTTTCTTT
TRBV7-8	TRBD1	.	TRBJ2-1	CASNRDRGGEQFF	TGTGCCAGCAACCGAGACAGGGGAGGTGAGCAGTTCTTC
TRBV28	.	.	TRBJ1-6	CASAYREKNSPLHF	TGTGCCAGCGCCTACCGGGAGAAAAATTCCCCCCTCCACTTT
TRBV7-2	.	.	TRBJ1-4	CASSLFQGFNEKLFF	TGTGCCAGCAGCTTATTTCAGGGGTTTAATGAAAAACTGTTTTTT
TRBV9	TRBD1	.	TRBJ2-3	CASSVAAGQETDTQYF	TGTGCCAGCAGCGTAGCGGCGGGACAGGAAACAGATACGCAGTATTTT
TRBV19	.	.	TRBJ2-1	CASSSVTESRGKQFF	TGTGCCAGTAGTTCTGTGACGGAGTCAAGGGGTAAGCAGTTCTTC
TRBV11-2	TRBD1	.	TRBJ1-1	CASSLTTGDTEAFF	TGTGCCAGCAGCCTAACGACAGGGGACACTGAAGCTTTCTTT
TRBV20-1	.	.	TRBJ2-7	CSAESSYEQYF	TGCAGTGCAGAGTCCTCCTACGAGCAGTACTTC
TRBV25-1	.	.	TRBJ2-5	CASSDTSRAETQYF	TGTGCCAGCAGTGATACATCCAGGGCGGAGACCCAGTACTTC
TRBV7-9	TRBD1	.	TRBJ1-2	CASSLRQGDGYTF	TGTGCCAGCAGCCTTCGACAGGGCGATGGCTACACCTTC
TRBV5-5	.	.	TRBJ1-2	CASSQYREAGYGYTF	TGTGCCAGCAGCCAATACAGGGAAGCAGGCTATGGCTACACCTTC
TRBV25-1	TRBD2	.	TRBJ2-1	CASSKWTSGGHEQFF	TGTGCCAGCAGTAAATGGACTAGCGGGGGACATGAGCAGTTCTTC
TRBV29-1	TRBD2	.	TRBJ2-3	CSVTRLAGTDTQYF	TGCAGCGTTACTCGACTAGCCGGCACAGATACGCAGTATTTT
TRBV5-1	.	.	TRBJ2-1	CASSLEGGGQNEQFF	TGCGCCAGCAGCTTGGAGGGGGGGGGCCAGAATGAGCAGTTCTTC
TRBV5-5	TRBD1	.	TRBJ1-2	CASHRGWSNYGYTF	TGTGCCAGCCACAGGGGTTGGAGTAACTATGGCTACACCTTC
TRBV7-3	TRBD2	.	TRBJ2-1	CASSYGGAGLSYNEQFF	TGTGCCAGCAGCTACGGGGGGGCGGGCCTATCCTACAATGAGCAGTTCTTC
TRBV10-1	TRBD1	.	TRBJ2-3	CASNDRVRTDTQYF	TGCGCCAGCAACGACAGGGTAAGAACAGATACGCAGTATTTT
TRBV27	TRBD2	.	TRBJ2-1	CASSLNPSGTLGPYNEQFF	TGTGCCAGCAGTTTAAATCCTAGCGGGACCCTAGGACCCTACAATGAGCAGTTCTTC
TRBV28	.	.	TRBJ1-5	CASSLFSRGGRGQPQHF	TGTGCCAGCAGTTTATTTTCCCGGGGGGGGCGAGGCCAGCCCCAGCATTTT
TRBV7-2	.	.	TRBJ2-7	CASREGGSYEQYF	TGTGCCAGTAGGGAGGGGGGGAGCTACGAGCAGTACTTC
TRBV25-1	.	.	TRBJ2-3	CASSDWGGTDTQYF	TGTGCCAGCAGTGATTGGGGAGGCACAGATACGCAGTATTTT
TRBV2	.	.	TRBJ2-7	CASSIQGLGEQYF	TGTGCCAGCTCTATACAGGGTCTCGGCGAGCAGTACTTC
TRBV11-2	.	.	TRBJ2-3	CASSLGMGHTDTQYF	TGTGCCAGCAGCTTAGGAATGGGGCACACAGATACGCAGTATTTT
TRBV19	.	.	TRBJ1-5	CASSITLAGAGSNQPQHF	TGTGCCAGTAGTATAACGTTGGCGGGGGCGGGGAGCAATCAGCCCCAGCATTTT
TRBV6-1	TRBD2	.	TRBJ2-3	CASAGGPTVQYF	TGTGCCAGCGCGGGGGGGCCTACGGTTCAGTATTTT